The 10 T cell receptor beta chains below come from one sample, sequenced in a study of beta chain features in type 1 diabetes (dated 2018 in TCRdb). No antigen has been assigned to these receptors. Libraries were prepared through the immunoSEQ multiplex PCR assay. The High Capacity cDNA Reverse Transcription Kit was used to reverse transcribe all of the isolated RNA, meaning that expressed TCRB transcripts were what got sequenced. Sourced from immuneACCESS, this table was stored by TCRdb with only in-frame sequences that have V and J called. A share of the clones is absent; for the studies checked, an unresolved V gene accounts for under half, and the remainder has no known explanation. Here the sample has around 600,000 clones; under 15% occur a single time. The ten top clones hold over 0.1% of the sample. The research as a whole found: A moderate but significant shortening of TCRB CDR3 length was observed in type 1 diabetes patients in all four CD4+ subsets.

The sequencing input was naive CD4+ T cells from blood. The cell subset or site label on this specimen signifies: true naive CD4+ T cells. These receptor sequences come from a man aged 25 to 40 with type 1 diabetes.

CDR3 nucleotide sequence: TGTGCCAGCAGCTTAGTCGGACAAAAGGGTCAGCCCCAGCATTTT. Translation: CASSLVGQKGQPQHF. J is TRBJ1-5 and V is TRBV7-2; maybe TRBD1 (5 bases). From germline, CDR1 is SGHTA and CDR2 FQGNSA. CDR3 length equals 15 residues. Trimming removed 1 base at V and 6 bases at J, with 13 bases between.

The CDR3 nucleotides read TGTGCCAGCGTTGTCGGGCCGGGGGCAGATACGCAGTATTTT. It translates to CASVVGPGADTQYF. This rearrangement joins TRBV28 to TRBJ2-3, with a weak D call TRBD2 (6 bases). The CDR3 totals 14 residues. The germline CDR1 and CDR2 sequences are MDHEN and SYDVKM. V lost 8 bases to trimming and J lost 4 bases, with 16 bases between them.

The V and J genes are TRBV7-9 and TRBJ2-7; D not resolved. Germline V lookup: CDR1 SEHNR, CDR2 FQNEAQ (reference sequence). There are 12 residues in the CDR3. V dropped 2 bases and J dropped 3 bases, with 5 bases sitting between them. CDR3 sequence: CASSLTGYEQYF. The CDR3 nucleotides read TGTGCCAGCAGCTTAACCGGCTACGAGCAGTACTTC.

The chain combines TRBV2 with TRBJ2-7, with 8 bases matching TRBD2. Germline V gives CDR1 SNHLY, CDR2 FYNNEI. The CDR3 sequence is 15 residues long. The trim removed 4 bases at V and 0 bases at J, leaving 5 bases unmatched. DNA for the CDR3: TGTGCCAGCAGTGGCGGGGGGCTTAGCTCCTACGAGCAGTACTTC. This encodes CASSGGGLSSYEQYF.

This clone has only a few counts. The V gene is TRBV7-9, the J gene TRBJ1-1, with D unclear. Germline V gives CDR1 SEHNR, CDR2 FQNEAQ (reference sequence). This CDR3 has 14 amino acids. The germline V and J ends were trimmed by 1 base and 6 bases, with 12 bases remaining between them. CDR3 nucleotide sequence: TGTGCCAGCAGCTTAGAGGGTCGCTGGGCTGAAGCTTTCTTT. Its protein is CASSLEGRWAEAFF.

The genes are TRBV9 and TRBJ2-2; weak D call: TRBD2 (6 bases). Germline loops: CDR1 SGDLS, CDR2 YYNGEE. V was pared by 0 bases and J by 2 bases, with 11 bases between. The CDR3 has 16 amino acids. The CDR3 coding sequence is TGTGCCAGCAGCGTAGCTGAGGGAGGAAACACCGGGGAGCTGTTTTTT. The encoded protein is CASSVAEGGNTGELFF.

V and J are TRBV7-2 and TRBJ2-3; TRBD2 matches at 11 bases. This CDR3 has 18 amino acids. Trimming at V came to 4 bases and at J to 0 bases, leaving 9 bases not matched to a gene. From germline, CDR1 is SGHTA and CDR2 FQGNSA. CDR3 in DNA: TGTGCCAGCAGCTACGGACTAGCGGGCGGACTTAGCACAGATACGCAGTATTTT. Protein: CASSYGLAGGLSTDTQYF.

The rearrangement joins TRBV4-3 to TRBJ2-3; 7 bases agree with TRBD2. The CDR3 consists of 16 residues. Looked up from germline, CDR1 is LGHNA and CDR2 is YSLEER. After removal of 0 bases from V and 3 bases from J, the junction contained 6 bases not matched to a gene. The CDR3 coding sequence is TGCGCCAGCAGCCAAGAGACGGCGGGGGAAACAGATACGCAGTATTTT. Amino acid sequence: CASSQETAGETDTQYF.

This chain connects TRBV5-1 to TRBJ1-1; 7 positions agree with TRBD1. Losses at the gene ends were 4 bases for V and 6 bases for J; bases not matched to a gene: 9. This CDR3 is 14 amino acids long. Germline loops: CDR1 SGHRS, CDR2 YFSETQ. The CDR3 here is CASSQRQGTSEAFF. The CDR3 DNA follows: TGCGCCAGCAGCCAACGACAGGGTACCTCTGAAGCTTTCTTT.

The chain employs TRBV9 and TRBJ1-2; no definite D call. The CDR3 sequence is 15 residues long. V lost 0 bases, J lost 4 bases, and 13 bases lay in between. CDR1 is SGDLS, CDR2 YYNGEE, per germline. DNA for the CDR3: TGTGCCAGCAGCGTAGGACCAGACCCCCTCTATGGCTACACCTTC. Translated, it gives CASSVGPDPLYGYTF.